This entry is about one T cell receptor (beta chain). This record comes from a study of T cell clones after liver transplantation. Sequencing was performed with immunoSEQ multiplex PCR; in TCRdb, only in-frame clones are kept and a portion is missing. The sample shows over 90,000 clones, about 81% of them seen only once. The CDR3 loop spans 13 amino acids. Germline lookup yields CDR1 SGHTS and CDR2 YDEGEE. V lost 4 bases to trimming and J lost 4 bases, with 11 bases between them. This sample comprised CD4+ T cells from blood, obtained approximately 45 months after liver transplant. The receptor was isolated from a human patient who received a liver transplant. Some T cells could come from the graft donor. The chain joins TRBV5-8 to TRBJ1-1; no clear D gene. CDR3 sequence reads: CASSPHVVTEAFF. The CDR3 DNA sequence: TGTGCCAGCAGCCCCCACGTCGTCACTGAAGCTTTCTTT.